This TCR beta chain came from a study of blood T cells in healthy people across ages. This clonotype occurred a few times. What it binds is not known. Study results and caveats: A strong correlation was seen between TCR beta diversity and naive T cell percentage.

Germline-derived CDR1 and CDR2 are SGHTA and FQGNSA. This CDR3 comprises 16 residues. Between the trimmed V and J ends, which lost 0 bases and 4 bases, there was a span of 14 bases. Extracted total RNA amounted to at least 5.5 micrograms for each sample. Sample-barcoded 5' priming and a J-beta primer mix drove a second PCR of roughly 7 to 11 cycles. A template-switch adaptor with 12 random nucleotides tagged each cDNA molecule. One entry per CDR3 protein, called by TCRdb with MiXCR from the 5' RACE reads. This table holds about 1.1 million distinct CDR3 sequences, under 40% found once. The chain uses TRBV7-2 and TRBJ2-3; D may be TRBD1 or TRBD2 (5 bases each). Input material: blood. This TCR was recovered from a man younger than 35 in good health. This chain's CDR3 is CASSLAGTNYADTQYF. CDR3 in DNA: TGTGCCAGCAGCTTAGCGGGGACCAACTATGCAGATACGCAGTATTTT.